This T cell receptor beta chain was obtained from a study of tumor and adjacent non-tumor tissue in lung cancer. Findings and caveats of the study: Tumor TCR diversity, when higher, was linked to shorter survival. Significantly higher TCR diversity was found in tumor than normal lung.

The library came from three nested PCR rounds adapted from ARM-PCR protocols. TCRdb analysed the multiplex PCR reads with MiXCR anew, one entry per CDR3 protein. This sample has 76,000 or so distinct CDR3 sequences; less than 75% occur once, and the top ten carry roughly an eighth. No cell sorting was done before RNA was extracted from the tissue. Worth noting for this clonotype: The antigen is not known.

Losses at the gene ends were 8 bases for V and 5 bases for J; bases not matched to a gene: 14. The CDR3 totals 14 residues. CDR1 is SQVTM and CDR2 is ANQGSEA in the germline V gene. Sequenced sample: lung tumor tissue. The TCR sequence derives from a woman aged 70-85 years with non-small cell lung cancer. This chain joins TRBV29-1 and TRBJ2-5, with 7 bases that match TRBD1. The CDR3 reads CSLEQTGISETQYF. CDR3 nucleotides: TGCAGCCTGGAACAGACAGGGATCAGTGAGACCCAGTACTTC.